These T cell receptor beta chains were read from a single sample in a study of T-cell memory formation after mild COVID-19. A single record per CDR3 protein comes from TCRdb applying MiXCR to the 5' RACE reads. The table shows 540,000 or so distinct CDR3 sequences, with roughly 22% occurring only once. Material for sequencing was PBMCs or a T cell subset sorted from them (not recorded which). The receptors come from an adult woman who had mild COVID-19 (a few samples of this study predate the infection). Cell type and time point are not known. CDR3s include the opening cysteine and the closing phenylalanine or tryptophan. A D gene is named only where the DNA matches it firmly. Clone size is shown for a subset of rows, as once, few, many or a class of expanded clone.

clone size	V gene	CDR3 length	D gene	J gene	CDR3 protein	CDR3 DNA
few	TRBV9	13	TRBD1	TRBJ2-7	CASSVGDRGIRYF	TGTGCCAGCAGCGTAGGGGACAGGGGAATTCGTTACTTC
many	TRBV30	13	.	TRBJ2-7	CALGDSFSYEQYF	TGTGCCCTGGGAGACAGCTTCTCCTACGAGCAGTACTTC
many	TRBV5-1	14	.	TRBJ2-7	CASSYSGGSYEQYF	TGCGCCAGCAGCTACTCCGGGGGCTCCTACGAGCAGTACTTC
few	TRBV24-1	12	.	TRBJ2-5	CATSDARETQYF	TGTGCCACCAGTGATGCAAGGGAGACCCAGTACTTC
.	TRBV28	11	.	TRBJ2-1	CASGKGDEQFF	TGTGCCAGCGGAAAGGGCGATGAGCAGTTCTTC
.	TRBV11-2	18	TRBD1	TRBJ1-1	CASSLIRDRGVLNTEAFF	TGTGCCAGCAGCTTGATTAGGGACAGGGGGGTCTTGAACACTGAAGCTTTCTTT
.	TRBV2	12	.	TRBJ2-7	CASNDGPYEQYF	TGTGCCAGCAACGACGGGCCCTACGAGCAGTACTTC
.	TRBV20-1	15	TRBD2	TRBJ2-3	CSARDWLSGADTQYF	TGCAGTGCTAGAGATTGGCTTAGCGGGGCAGATACGCAGTATTTT
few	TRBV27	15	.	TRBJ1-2	CASSLNRDTYYGYTF	TGTGCCAGCAGTTTGAACCGGGACACCTACTATGGCTACACCTTC
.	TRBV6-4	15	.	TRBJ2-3	CASSRGRGSTDTQYF	TGTGCCAGCAGTCGGGGGCGGGGAAGCACAGATACGCAGTATTTT
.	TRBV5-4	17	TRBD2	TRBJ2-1	CASSLDLPGLAGREQFF	TGTGCCAGCAGCTTGGACCTTCCGGGACTAGCGGGAAGGGAGCAGTTCTTC
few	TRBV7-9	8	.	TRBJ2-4	CASSPSNF	TGTGCCAGCAGCCCCTCTAACTTC
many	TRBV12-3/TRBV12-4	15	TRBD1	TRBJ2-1	CASRTQGASYNEQFF	TGTGCCAGCAGGACACAGGGGGCTTCCTACAATGAGCAGTTCTTC
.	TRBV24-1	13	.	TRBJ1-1	CATRRTANTEAFF	TGTGCCACCAGGAGGACAGCTAACACTGAAGCTTTCTTT
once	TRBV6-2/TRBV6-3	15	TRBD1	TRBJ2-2	CASRLDRGVTGELFF	TGTGCCAGCAGGCTCGACAGGGGGGTCACCGGGGAGCTGTTTTTT
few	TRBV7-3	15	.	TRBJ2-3	CASSYNPTSTDTQYF	TGTGCCAGCAGCTACAATCCCACGAGCACAGATACGCAGTATTTT
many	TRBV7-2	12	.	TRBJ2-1	CASSPARLEQFF	TGTGCCAGCAGCCCTGCTAGGCTTGAGCAGTTCTTC
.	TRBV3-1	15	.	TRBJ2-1	CASSLSVGRGNEQFF	TGTGCCAGCAGCCTCAGTGTGGGCAGAGGCAATGAGCAGTTCTTC
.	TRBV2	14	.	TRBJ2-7	CASSAPLRHYEQYF	TGTGCCAGCAGTGCCCCTTTGCGGCACTACGAGCAGTACTTC
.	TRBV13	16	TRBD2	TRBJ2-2	CASSPGASGRGKELFF	TGTGCCAGCAGCCCTGGGGCTAGCGGGAGGGGCAAGGAGCTGTTTTTT